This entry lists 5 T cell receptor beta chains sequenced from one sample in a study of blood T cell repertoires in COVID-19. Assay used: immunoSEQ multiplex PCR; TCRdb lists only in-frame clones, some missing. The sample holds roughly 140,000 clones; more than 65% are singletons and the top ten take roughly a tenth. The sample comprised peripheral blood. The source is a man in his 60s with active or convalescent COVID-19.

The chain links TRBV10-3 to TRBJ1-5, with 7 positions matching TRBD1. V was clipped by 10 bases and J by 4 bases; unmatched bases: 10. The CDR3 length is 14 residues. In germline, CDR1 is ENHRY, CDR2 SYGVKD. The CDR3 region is CASCRDSQNQPQHF. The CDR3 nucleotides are TGTGCCAGTTGCCGGGACAGTCAAAATCAGCCCCAGCATTTT.

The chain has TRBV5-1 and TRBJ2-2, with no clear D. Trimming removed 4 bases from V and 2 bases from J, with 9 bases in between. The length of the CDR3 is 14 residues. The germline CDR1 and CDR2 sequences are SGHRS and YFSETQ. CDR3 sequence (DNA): TGCGCCAGCAGCAAAGGAGAAAACACCGGGGAGCTGTTTTTT. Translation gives CASSKGENTGELFF.

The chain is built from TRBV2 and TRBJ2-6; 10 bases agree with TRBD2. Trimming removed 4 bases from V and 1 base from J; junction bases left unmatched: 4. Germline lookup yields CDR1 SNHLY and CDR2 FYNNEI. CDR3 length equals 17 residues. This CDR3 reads CASSVELAGSGANVLTF. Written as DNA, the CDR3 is TGTGCCAGCAGTGTAGAACTAGCGGGATCTGGGGCCAACGTCCTGACTTTC.

The CDR3: CASMGQLNTEAFF. For the CDR3, the DNA is TGTGCCAGTATGGGGCAGTTGAACACTGAAGCTTTCTTT. The chain employs TRBV19 and TRBJ1-1; tentative D call: TRBD1 (5 bases). The V gene lost 7 bases and the J gene lost 0 bases, with 9 bases spanning the gap. The CDR3 loop spans 13 amino acids. The germline gives CDR1 LNHDA, CDR2 SQIVND (reference sequence).

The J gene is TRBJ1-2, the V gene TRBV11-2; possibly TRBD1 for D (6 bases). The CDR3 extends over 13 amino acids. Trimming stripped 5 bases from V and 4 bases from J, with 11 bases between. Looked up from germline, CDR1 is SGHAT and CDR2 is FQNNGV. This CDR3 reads CASSPDSFYGYTF. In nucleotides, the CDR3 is TGTGCCAGCAGCCCGGACAGCTTCTATGGCTACACCTTC.